The 5 T cell receptor beta chains below come from one sample, sequenced in a study of blood T cell repertoires in COVID-19. Using immunoSEQ multiplex PCR, the repertoire was profiled, and TCRdb retains in-frame clones only, with some absent. The repertoire holds around 250,000 clones, more than 70% seen once, with about 12% in the top ten. The sequenced material came from peripheral blood. These TCRs come from a man older than 75 with acute or convalescent COVID-19.

This clone showed up just once. The J gene is TRBJ1-2, the V gene TRBV5-8; TRBD1 aligns across 12 bases. This CDR3 is 16 amino acids long. V trimming: 4 bases; J trimming: 2 bases; junction bases outside the gene matches: 6. The germline V gene has CDR1 SGHTS and CDR2 YDEGEE. CDR3 amino acids: CASSPGDRGRNYGYTF. The CDR3 DNA sequence: TGTGCCAGCAGCCCCGGGGACAGGGGGCGCAACTATGGCTACACCTTC.

The chain employs TRBV5-8 and TRBJ2-2; the D gene is possibly TRBD1 (6 bases). From germline, CDR1 is SGHTS and CDR2 YDEGEE. This CDR3 is built from 13 residues. The V gene lost 4 bases and the J gene lost 3 bases, with 7 bases spanning the gap. CDR3 in DNA: TGTGCCAGCAGCCGGACAGACACCGGGGAGCTGTTTTTT. Translated, it gives CASSRTDTGELFF.

This chain uses TRBV12-3 or TRBV12-4 with TRBJ1-4; TRBD1 is a possible D gene (5 bases). This CDR3 is 13 amino acids long. V was shortened by 7 bases and J by 10 bases, with 16 bases between the two germline ends. The CDR3 is CASTLGQEGKLFF. The CDR3 DNA is TGTGCCAGCACCCTGGGGCAGGAAGGAAAACTGTTTTTT.

The count of this clone is one. The chain couples TRBV19 to TRBJ2-4; weak D call: TRBD1 (6 bases). The germline V and J ends were trimmed by 6 bases and 0 bases, with 15 bases remaining between them. This CDR3 is built from 16 residues. Germline V lookup: CDR1 LNHDA, CDR2 SQIVND (reference sequence). The CDR3 loop is CASSPDSLLAKNIQYF. The CDR3 DNA sequence: TGTGCCAGTAGCCCGGACAGTTTACTAGCCAAAAACATTCAGTACTTC.

The CDR3 reads CASSLYGTGISSYTF. The CDR3 nucleotides read TGTGCCAGCAGCCTTTATGGGACAGGGATTAGTAGCTACACCTTC. V is TRBV7-2 and J is TRBJ1-2, with 9 bases aligning to TRBD1. The CDR3 is 15 amino acids. CDR1 is SGHTA, CDR2 FQGNSA, per germline. V dropped 5 bases and J dropped 9; count of bases not matched to a gene: 13.